Below, 27 T cell receptor beta chains from the same sample are listed, as sequenced in a study of vaccination and CD4 T cells after COVID-19. These TCRs are of unknown antigen specificity. The treatment was: roughly 11-day PBMC culture with coronavirus spike peptide pools or control peptides (ViraFEST assay). Gathered ahead of the COVID-19 pandemic (2011-2018) were the CD4+ T cells of the unexposed donor. Researchers used the Oncomine TCR Beta short-read assay to sequence DNA from cultured CD4+ T cells. Genomic DNA from cultured CD4+ T cells was extracted. TCRdb passed the PCR reads through MiXCR, listing each CDR3 protein once. Here the sample spans under 7,500 distinct CDR3 sequences, around 30% being singletons. The sequenced material came from CD4+ T cells from blood, cultured in vitro. The source is a human donor in good health.

The chain joins TRBV24-1 to TRBJ2-7; a possible D gene is TRBD1 (6 bases). CDR3 length: 14 amino acids. Trimming left V 4 bases short and J 1 base short, with 10 bases between. The V gene's germline CDR1 is KGHDR and CDR2 SFDVKD. Here the CDR3 DNA reads TGTGCCACCAGTGACCCCGGACAGTCCTACGAGCAGTACTTC. Residues: CATSDPGQSYEQYF.

V is TRBV27 and J is TRBJ1-1; TRBD1 matches 7 bases. Germline CDR1 MNHEY, CDR2 SMNVEV (reference sequence). CDR3 length: 14 residues. J gave up 5 bases and V 11 bases, and 14 bases lay outside the gene matches. This chain's CDR3 is CAVYRDRSRTEAFF. Written as DNA, the CDR3 is TGTGCCGTTTACCGGGACAGAAGTCGAACTGAAGCTTTCTTT.

This chain joins TRBV28 and TRBJ1-1; D not certain. Germline lookup yields CDR1 MDHEN and CDR2 SYDVKM. V gave up 5 bases and J gave up 8 bases, with 9 bases separating them. The CDR3 sequence is 11 residues long. The CDR3 nucleotides read TGTGCCAGCAGTATACAGAGAGAAGCTTTCTTT. This encodes CASSIQREAFF.

The V call is TRBV2, the J call TRBJ1-2, with 9 bases that match TRBD1. V lost 5 bases and J lost 6; bases outside the gene matches: 4. CDR1 and CDR2 from the germline V gene are SNHLY and FYNNEI. The CDR3 consists of 13 residues. As DNA, the CDR3 is TGTGCCAGCAGTCCGGGACAGGGAGATGGCTACACCTTC. Its protein product is CASSPGQGDGYTF.

The gene calls are TRBV20-1 and TRBJ2-1; no firm D call. V was pared by 5 bases and J by 9 bases, with 14 bases between. The CDR3 is 12 residues long. Germline lookup yields CDR1 DFQATT and CDR2 SNEGSKA (reference sequence). The CDR3 DNA sequence: TGCAGTGCTCCGACCCTTATGCGTGAGCAGTTCTTC. Its protein is CSAPTLMREQFF.

This rearrangement joins TRBV19 to TRBJ2-1, with D maybe TRBD2 (6 bases). This CDR3 spans 14 amino acids. V was pared by 3 bases and J by 6 bases, with 12 bases between. Germline assignment: CDR1 LNHDA and CDR2 SQIVND (reference sequence). The CDR3 loop is CASSIGLLSNEQFF. In DNA, the CDR3 is TGTGCCAGTAGTATCGGACTATTATCCAATGAGCAGTTCTTC.

The V gene is TRBV30, the J gene TRBJ1-6, with a tentative D call TRBD1 (5 bases). The CDR3 contains 17 residues. Trimming removed 0 bases at V and 5 bases at J, with 17 bases between. Germline assignment: CDR1 GTSNPN and CDR2 SVGIG (reference sequence). The CDR3 DNA reads TGTGCCTGGAGTGTCTGGACACAAAAGCCAAATAATTCACCCCTCCACTTT. The encoded protein is CAWSVWTQKPNNSPLHF.

V and J are TRBV19 and TRBJ1-1; tentative D call: TRBD1 (5 bases). V lost 7 bases and J lost 3, with 12 bases in between. The CDR3 contains 13 residues. Germline V gene lookup returns CDR1 LNHDA and CDR2 SQIVND (reference sequence). CDR3 nucleotides: TGTGCCAGTAACTGGGGCGGCGACACTGAAGCTTTCTTT. This codes for CASNWGGDTEAFF.

This rearrangement joins TRBV7-2 to TRBJ1-1; possible D gene TRBD1, 6 bases. The CDR3 has 17 amino acids. CDR1 SGHTA and CDR2 FQGNSA come from the germline V gene. V was cut by 1 base and J by 4 bases, with 19 bases left in between. The DNA of the CDR3 is TGTGCCAGCAGCTTAGGGGGGCCAGGGAGTATAGTCACTGAAGCTTTCTTT. This encodes CASSLGGPGSIVTEAFF.

This clonotype was seen once. This rearrangement joins TRBV9 to TRBJ1-6, with D uncertain. The V end was cut by 3 bases, the J end by 5 bases, with 9 bases between. CDR1 is SGDLS and CDR2 is YYNGEE in the germline V gene. The CDR3 sequence is 14 residues long. The CDR3 DNA reads as TGTGCCAGCAGCGGAAGGACCCATAATTCACCCCTCCACTTT. Protein: CASSGRTHNSPLHF.

The rearrangement uses TRBV7-3 and TRBJ2-3, with 11 bases lining up with TRBD2. There are 15 residues in the CDR3. Per germline, CDR1 SGHTA and CDR2 FQGTGA. V dropped 3 bases and J dropped 3; count of bases not matched to a gene: 2. CDR3 coding DNA: TGTGCCAGCAGCTTCCTAGCGGGAGGAACAGATACGCAGTATTTT. Residues: CASSFLAGGTDTQYF.

This clonotype was picked up a small number of times. The chain joins TRBV7-3 to TRBJ2-3; TRBD1 matches 11 bases. With 0 bases clipped from V and 2 bases from J, the junction kept 4 bases outside the gene matches. The CDR3 is 17 residues long. Looked up from germline, CDR1 is SGHTA and CDR2 is FQGTGA. The CDR3 region has the DNA TGTGCCAGCAGCTTAACAGGGACAGGGGGATTCACAGATACGCAGTATTTT. Translating gives CASSLTGTGGFTDTQYF.

The rearrangement links TRBV6-1 to TRBJ1-6; 9 bases are shared with TRBD1. Unmatched junction bases numbered 7, after V lost 6 bases and J lost 4 bases. From germline, CDR1 is MNHNS and CDR2 SASEGT. There are 16 residues in the CDR3. The CDR3 here is CASRRDRAKYNSPLHF. The DNA of the CDR3 is TGTGCCAGCAGGAGGGACAGGGCTAAGTATAATTCACCCCTCCACTTT.

This clonotype was detected only a few times. This chain's CDR3 is CASSIGEGGYTEAFF. Here the CDR3 DNA reads TGTGCCAGTAGTATAGGCGAGGGTGGTTACACTGAAGCTTTCTTT. This chain joins TRBV19 and TRBJ1-1; D is unclear. CDR1 and CDR2 (germline): LNHDA, SQIVND (reference sequence). The ends were cut back, 1 base at V and 3 bases at J, with 12 bases in the middle. The CDR3 consists of 15 residues.

A few counts support this clonotype. V and J are TRBV19 and TRBJ2-3; TRBD2 might be the D (6 bases). Per germline, CDR1 LNHDA and CDR2 SQIVND (reference sequence). This CDR3 is 16 amino acids long. Trimming took off 1 base at V and 1 base at J, with 12 bases between the two ends. Here the CDR3 reads CASSIVGGMGTDTQYF. The CDR3 nucleotides read TGTGCCAGTAGTATAGTAGGCGGGATGGGCACAGATACGCAGTATTTT. The entire variable domain, with the rest obtained from reference TRBV19 and TRBJ2-3, is as follows: DGGITQSPKYLFRKEGQNVTLSCEQNLNHDAMYWYRQDPGQGLRLIYYSQIVNDFQKGDIAEGYSVSREKKESFPLTVTSAQKNPTAFYLCASSIVGGMGTDTQYFGPGTRLTVL.

The rearrangement joins TRBV7-3 to TRBJ2-3; D is ambiguous. CDR1 and CDR2 from the germline V gene are SGHTA and FQGTGA. CDR3 length: 14 amino acids. Trimming took 4 bases from V and 1 from J, leaving 9 bases between them. In DNA form, the CDR3 reads TGTGCCAGCAGCTCGGACCCTGGCACAGATACGCAGTATTTT. Its protein is CASSSDPGTDTQYF. Full variable domain (outside the CDR3, taken from reference TRBV7-3 and TRBJ2-3): GAGVSQTPSNKVTEKGKYVELRCDPISGHTALYWYRQSLGQGPEFLIYFQGTGAADDSGLPNDRFFAVRPEGSVSTLKIQRTERGDSAVYLCASSSDPGTDTQYFGPGTRLTVL.

This rearrangement joins TRBV20-1 to TRBJ1-2; tentatively, D is TRBD1 (6 bases). CDR1 is DFQATT and CDR2 is SNEGSKA in the germline V gene (reference sequence). This CDR3 comprises 12 residues. The CDR3 sequence: CGGGSSNYGYTF. For the CDR3, the DNA is TGCGGGGGGGGCAGCTCTAACTATGGCTACACCTTC.

This chain joins TRBV7-8 and TRBJ2-7; weak D call: TRBD1 (5 bases). The CDR3 contains 14 residues. CDR1 and CDR2 (germline): SGHVS, FQNEAQ. With 5 bases removed from V and 6 bases from J, the gap between germline ends came to 17 bases. The CDR3 DNA reads TGTGCCAGCAGCCTTTCAGGGTCCGATAGCGAGCAGTACTTC. It yields the protein CASSLSGSDSEQYF.

This clonotype was seen a few times. V and J are TRBV6-1 and TRBJ2-2; 8 nucleotides align to TRBD2. The junction had 3 bases not matched to a gene; V was cut back by 6 bases and J by 6 bases. There are 13 residues in the CDR3. From germline, CDR1 is MNHNS and CDR2 SASEGT. Here the CDR3 DNA reads TGTGCCAGCAGCCGGGGACTAGCCGGGGAGCTGTTTTTT. It codes for CASSRGLAGELFF.

This clonotype has a handful of counts. The chain employs TRBV15 and TRBJ2-3; 7 bases align to TRBD1. With 3 bases clipped from V and 3 bases from J, the junction kept 9 bases outside the gene matches. Germline V gene data show CDR1 as LNHNV and CDR2 as YYDKDF (reference sequence). The CDR3 totals 16 residues. The CDR3 sequence is CATSRGRDSKTDTQYF. The CDR3 DNA reads as TGTGCCACCAGCAGGGGCCGGGACAGTAAGACAGATACGCAGTATTTT.

The chain recombines TRBV19 with TRBJ2-5; 8 nucleotides agree with TRBD1. The CDR3 sequence is 16 residues long. V gave up 4 bases and J gave up 5 bases; unmatched junction bases: 12. Germline V gives CDR1 LNHDA, CDR2 SQIVND (reference sequence). For the CDR3, the DNA is TGTGCCAGTAGTACCTGGGACAGGAGCCCTGGGGAGACCCAGTACTTC. Amino acids: CASSTWDRSPGETQYF.

CDR3 sequence reads: CASSWDRGTDTQYF. For the CDR3, the DNA is TGTGCCAGCAGCTGGGACAGGGGCACAGATACGCAGTATTTT. This sequence joins TRBV5-8 and TRBJ2-3; 9 nucleotides match TRBD1. The CDR3 runs to 14 residues. Germline lookup yields CDR1 SGHTS and CDR2 YDEGEE. The trim removed 3 bases at V and 1 base at J, leaving 0 bases unmatched.

The table lists this clonotype with a few counts. The gene calls are TRBV10-3 and TRBJ2-1; 7 bases map to TRBD2. The germline V gene encodes CDR1 ENHRY and CDR2 SYGVKD. V gave up 4 bases and J gave up 2 bases; unmatched junction bases: 8. This CDR3 spans 16 amino acids. CDR3 residues: CAISGLPGGTYNEQFF. CDR3 nucleotide sequence: TGTGCCATCAGTGGCCTACCGGGAGGTACCTACAATGAGCAGTTCTTC.

The sample holds a few counts of this clonotype. The chain links TRBV28 to TRBJ2-5; TRBD1 agrees at 9 bases. V was pared by 6 bases and J by 6 bases, with 11 bases of the junction left unmatched. The germline gives CDR1 MDHEN, CDR2 SYDVKM. This CDR3 comprises 15 residues. The CDR3 bases are TGTGCCAGCAGGCACCGCACAGGGGGCGCGAAGACCCAGTACTTC. This sequence encodes CASRHRTGGAKTQYF.

In its sample, this clonotype ranks as medium-sized. The J gene is TRBJ1-5, the V gene TRBV14, with D tentatively TRBD1 (5 bases). Trimming left V 0 bases short and J 1 base short, with 10 bases between. Per the germline V gene, CDR1 is SGHDN and CDR2 is FVKESK. The CDR3 covers 16 residues. CDR3 amino acids: CASSQERKGSNQPQHF. For the CDR3, the DNA is TGTGCCAGCAGCCAAGAGAGGAAGGGGAGCAATCAGCCCCAGCATTTT.

The chain carries TRBV24-1 and TRBJ2-1, with 12 bases matching TRBD2. J gave up 8 bases and V 0 bases, and 16 bases lay outside the gene matches. This CDR3 spans 20 amino acids. CDR1 is KGHDR and CDR2 is SFDVKD in the germline V gene. CDR3 sequence reads: CATSDLGALAGGPFLHEQFF. For the CDR3, the DNA is TGTGCCACCAGTGATTTGGGTGCTCTAGCGGGAGGGCCTTTCCTCCATGAGCAGTTCTTC.

This clonotype came up once. The rearrangement joins TRBV12-3 or TRBV12-4 to TRBJ1-1; D is undetermined. Trimming took 3 bases from V and 6 from J, leaving 14 bases between them. The CDR3 runs to 14 residues. CDR3 amino acids: CASSFGRLRAEAFF. CDR3 sequence (DNA): TGTGCCAGCAGTTTCGGGCGGTTAAGGGCTGAAGCTTTCTTT.